These 17 T cell receptor beta chains were sequenced from one sample in a study of blood T cell repertoires in COVID-19. Profiled with immunoSEQ multiplex PCR; TCRdb holds only in-frame clones, not every one. The sample shows over 40,000 clones, about 80% of them seen only once. The sample was peripheral blood. These receptors all stem from a woman aged 55-70 years with acute or convalescent COVID-19.

The chain has TRBV6-2 or TRBV6-3 and TRBJ1-1; D is unresolved. Trimming removed 5 bases at V and 0 bases at J, with 7 bases between. The CDR3 length is 13 residues. Germline CDR1 MNHEY, CDR2 SVGEGT. The CDR3 spells CASSREMNTEAFF. For the CDR3, the DNA is TGTGCCAGCAGTCGCGAAATGAACACTGAAGCTTTCTTT.

This clone was seen once. The CDR3 DNA reads as TGTGCCAGCAGTTTTAGTTTAGCGGGAGACTACGAGCAGTACTTC. It translates to CASSFSLAGDYEQYF. The rearrangement links TRBV28 to TRBJ2-7, with 9 nucleotides matching TRBD2. The trim removed 3 bases at V and 3 bases at J, leaving 6 bases unmatched. Germline lookup yields CDR1 MDHEN and CDR2 SYDVKM. The CDR3 totals 15 residues. The full variable domain, its missing parts supplied by reference TRBV28 and TRBJ2-7, is DVKVTQSSRYLVKRTGEKVFLECVQDMDHENMFWYRQDPGLGLRLIYFSYDVKMKEKGDIPEGYSVSREKKERFSLILESASTNQTSMYLCASSFSLAGDYEQYFGPGTRLTVT.

This clone appeared once. The genes are TRBV24-1 and TRBJ2-5, with 7 bases lining up with TRBD2. The CDR3 totals 17 residues. CDR1 and CDR2 from the germline V gene are KGHDR and SFDVKD. V lost 2 bases, J lost 6 bases, and 14 bases stayed unmatched. CDR3 sequence: CATSDSDASGLLQTQYF. CDR3 nucleotides: TGTGCCACCAGTGATTCTGATGCTAGCGGCCTCCTGCAGACCCAGTACTTC.

The rearrangement joins TRBV6-5 to TRBJ2-7; 10 bases are shared with TRBD2. The CDR3 extends over 13 amino acids. The germline V gene has CDR1 MNHEY and CDR2 SVGAGI. J gave up 5 bases and V 5 bases, and 3 bases lay outside the gene matches. The CDR3 sequence is CASSTSGTDEQYF. The CDR3 region has the DNA TGTGCCAGCAGTACTAGCGGGACGGACGAGCAGTACTTC.

V is TRBV2 and J is TRBJ2-3; 7 bases line up with TRBD1. The CDR3 runs to 14 residues. The germline CDR1 and CDR2 sequences are SNHLY and FYNNEI. The junction had 5 bases not matched to a gene; V was cut back by 6 bases and J by 2 bases. CDR3: CASRPTGPTDTQYF. CDR3 nucleotides: TGTGCCAGCAGACCGACAGGGCCCACAGATACGCAGTATTTT.

The chain uses TRBV18 and TRBJ1-1; tentatively, D is TRBD1 (6 bases). Germline CDR1 reads KGHSH; CDR2 reads LQKENI. V was clipped by 8 bases and J by 0 bases, with 16 bases between them. This CDR3 comprises 15 residues. The CDR3 spells CASRSGTTMNTEAFF. For the CDR3, the DNA is TGTGCCAGCCGGTCTGGGACAACAATGAACACTGAAGCTTTCTTT.

To note about this clone: The junction does not match germline at one end; this may be a read error. The V call is TRBV5-4, the J call TRBJ2-7, with D tentatively TRBD1 (7 bases). Germline CDR1 reads SGHNT; CDR2 reads YYREEE (reference sequence). The CDR3 runs to 14 residues. CDR3 sequence (DNA): TGTGCCAGCAGTTTAGGAGGGACAGCCCTCTCTACCGACTTC. Translation: CASSLGGTALSTDF.

This sequence joins TRBV5-5 and TRBJ2-5, with a tentative D call TRBD2 (6 bases). V lost 5 bases to trimming and J lost 5 bases, with 19 bases between them. This CDR3 comprises 15 residues. Germline CDR1 SGHKS, CDR2 YYEKEE (reference sequence). DNA of the CDR3: TGTGCCAGCAGTTCCTTTTCCGGGGGAGCTGAGACCCAGTACTTC. It specifies CASSSFSGGAETQYF.

The chain uses TRBV14 and TRBJ1-6; D call uncertain. This CDR3 region has 12 residues. Germline CDR1 is SGHDN and CDR2 is FVKESK. V was trimmed by 3 bases and J by 10 bases, leaving 7 bases between them. CDR3 sequence: CASSQRLSPLHF. CDR3 DNA sequence: TGTGCCAGCAGCCAGCGGTTATCACCCCTCCACTTT.

This chain connects TRBV5-5 to TRBJ1-3, with a weak D call TRBD1 (6 bases). The CDR3 length is 15 residues. V was clipped by 4 bases and J by 0 bases, with 11 bases between them. The germline CDR1 and CDR2 sequences are SGHKS and YYEKEE (reference sequence). In DNA, the CDR3 is TGTGCCAGCAGCACTACAGGGAACTCTGGAAACACCATATATTTT. Translating it yields CASSTTGNSGNTIYF.

This chain uses TRBV6-5 with TRBJ1-1; 7 nucleotides line up with TRBD1. The CDR3 totals 14 residues. Germline lookup yields CDR1 MNHEY and CDR2 SVGAGI. J gave up 0 bases and V 8 bases, and 6 bases lay outside the gene matches. CDR3 DNA sequence: TGTGCCAGCTCCAGGGACAGCTTGAACACTGAAGCTTTCTTT. Translation: CASSRDSLNTEAFF.

The rearrangement links TRBV10-3 to TRBJ2-7; 9 bases fit TRBD2. The CDR3 length is 13 residues. The V segment lost 10 bases and the J segment 4 bases; nucleotides outside the gene matches: 8. The V gene's germline CDR1 is ENHRY and CDR2 SYGVKD. CDR3 sequence (DNA): TGTGCCACCAATAGCGGGAGTGCTTACGAGCAGTACTTC. Translated, it gives CATNSGSAYEQYF.

The chain carries TRBV15 and TRBJ2-5; D not resolved. This CDR3 is built from 13 residues. With 0 bases removed from V and 2 bases from J, the gap between germline ends came to 4 bases. Per germline, CDR1 LNHNV and CDR2 YYDKDF (reference sequence). In DNA form, the CDR3 reads TGTGCCACCAGCAGAGACAAACAAGAGACCCAGTACTTC. Its protein product is CATSRDKQETQYF. Complete variable domain (other parts from reference TRBV15 and TRBJ2-5): DAMVIQNPRYQVTQFGKPVTLSCSQTLNHNVMYWYQQKSSQAPKLLFHYYDKDFNNEADTPDNFQSRRPNTSFCFLDIRSPGLGDTAMYLCATSRDKQETQYFGPGTRLLVL.

This chain uses TRBV5-4 with TRBJ2-2; D is perhaps TRBD1 (5 bases). This CDR3 comprises 15 residues. The V gene's germline CDR1 is SGHNT and CDR2 YYREEE (reference sequence). Trimming pared 0 bases from V and 4 bases from J, leaving 10 bases between. CDR3 sequence (DNA): TGTGCCAGCAGCTTGGGGACACCTCGCACCGGGGAGCTGTTTTTT. Protein sequence: CASSLGTPRTGELFF.

The rearrangement links TRBV19 to TRBJ1-1; 7 bases agree with TRBD1. This CDR3 region has 16 residues. J gave up 1 base and V 5 bases, and 10 bases lay outside the gene matches. Germline assignment: CDR1 LNHDA and CDR2 SQIVND (reference sequence). In DNA form, the CDR3 reads TGTGCCAGTAGTCTCTTCCGGGACAGATCGAACACTGAAGCTTTCTTT. The encoded protein is CASSLFRDRSNTEAFF.

This clone was detected only a few times. The V gene is TRBV6-5, the J gene TRBJ2-2; 7 nucleotides match TRBD1. CDR3 length equals 14 residues. Germline loops: CDR1 MNHEY, CDR2 SVGAGI. V lost 6 bases to trimming and J lost 3 bases; unmatched junction nucleotides: 4. The DNA of the CDR3 is TGTGCCAGCAGGGGACAGACTTACACCGGGGAGCTGTTTTTT. As protein: CASRGQTYTGELFF.

The rearrangement links TRBV24-1 to TRBJ2-7; D is uncertain. The ends were cut back, 4 bases at V and 0 bases at J, with 15 bases in the middle. The germline V gene has CDR1 KGHDR and CDR2 SFDVKD. This CDR3 spans 16 amino acids. The CDR3 sequence is CATSDPAASASYEQYF. As DNA, the CDR3 is TGTGCCACCAGTGACCCCGCGGCCTCCGCCTCCTACGAGCAGTACTTC.